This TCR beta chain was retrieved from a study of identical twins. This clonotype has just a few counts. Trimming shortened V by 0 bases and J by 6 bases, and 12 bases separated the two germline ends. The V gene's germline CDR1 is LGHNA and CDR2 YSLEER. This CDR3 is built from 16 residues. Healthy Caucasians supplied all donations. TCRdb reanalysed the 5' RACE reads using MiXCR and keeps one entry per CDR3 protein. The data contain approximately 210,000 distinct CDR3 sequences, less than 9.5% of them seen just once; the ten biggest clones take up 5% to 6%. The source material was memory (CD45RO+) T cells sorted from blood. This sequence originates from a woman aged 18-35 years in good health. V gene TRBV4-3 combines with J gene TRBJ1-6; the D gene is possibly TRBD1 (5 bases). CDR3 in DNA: TGCGCCAGCAGCCAAGATTCTGGGGCCTCTAATTCACCCCTCCACTTT. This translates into CASSQDSGASNSPLHF.